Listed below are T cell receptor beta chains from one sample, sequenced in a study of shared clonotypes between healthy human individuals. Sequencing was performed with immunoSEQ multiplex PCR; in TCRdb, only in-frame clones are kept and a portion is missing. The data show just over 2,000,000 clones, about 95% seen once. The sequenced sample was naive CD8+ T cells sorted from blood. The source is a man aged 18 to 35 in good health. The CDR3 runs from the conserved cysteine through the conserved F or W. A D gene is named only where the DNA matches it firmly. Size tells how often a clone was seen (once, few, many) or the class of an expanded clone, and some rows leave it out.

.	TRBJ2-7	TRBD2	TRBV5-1	TGCGCCAGCAGCTTGGTGGGACTAGCGGGGGGAACCGCCTACGAGCAGTACTTC	CASSLVGLAGGTAYEQYF
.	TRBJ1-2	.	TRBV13	TGTGCCAGCAGCGCGGGGGGCCCCATGGCTGGCTACACCTTC	CASSAGGPMAGYTF
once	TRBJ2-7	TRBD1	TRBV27	TGTGCCAGCAGTTTTTCACAGGGGGCCTTTTCGTACGAGCAGTACTTC	CASSFSQGAFSYEQYF
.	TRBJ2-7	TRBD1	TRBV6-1	TGTGCCAGCAGTGAAGTCCGGGACAGCGCCTACGAGCAGTACTTC	CASSEVRDSAYEQYF
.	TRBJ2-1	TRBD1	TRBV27	TGTGCCAGCAGTCCGACCACAGGGGGCCTTAGGAATGAGCAGTTCTTC	CASSPTTGGLRNEQFF
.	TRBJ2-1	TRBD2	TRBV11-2	TGTGCCAGCAGCTCCGGGGGACTAGCGAGCAATGAGCAGTTCTTC	CASSSGGLASNEQFF
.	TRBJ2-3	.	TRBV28	TGTGCCAGCAACCGGGCAACCACAGATACGCAGTATTTT	CASNRATTDTQYF
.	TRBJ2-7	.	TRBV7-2	TGTGCCAGCAGTTTCAGGGGTGGGTCCTACGAGCAGTACTTC	CASSFRGGSYEQYF
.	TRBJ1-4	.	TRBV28	TGTGCCAGCAGTTTAGGATCTGGGCACGAAAAACTGTTTTTT	CASSLGSGHEKLFF
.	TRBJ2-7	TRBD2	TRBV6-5	TGTGCCAGCAGTTACGGGGGACTAGCGCCGTCCTACGAGCAGTACTTC	CASSYGGLAPSYEQYF
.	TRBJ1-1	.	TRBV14	TGTGCCAGCACCGGCAGGAACACTGAAGCTTTCTTT	CASTGRNTEAFF
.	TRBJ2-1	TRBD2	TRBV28	TGTGCCAGCAGTTTCACTAGCGGGTCACGCAATGAGCAGTTCTTC	CASSFTSGSRNEQFF
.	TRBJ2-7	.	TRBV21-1	TGTGCCAGCAGCAAACCTGATAGCGGGGGACCCTACGAGCAGTACTTC	CASSKPDSGGPYEQYF
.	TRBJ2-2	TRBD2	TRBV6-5	TGTGCCAGCAGTCTCAGGACTAGCGGGAAGGGGGAGCTGTTTTTT	CASSLRTSGKGELFF
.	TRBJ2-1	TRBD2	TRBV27	TGTGCCAGCAGCCCCGGGGTAGCGGGAGGCAATGAGCAGTTCTTC	CASSPGVAGGNEQFF
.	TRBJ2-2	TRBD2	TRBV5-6	TGTGCCAGCAGCCCGGGACTAGCGGTCACGAACACCGGGGAGCTGTTTTTT	CASSPGLAVTNTGELFF
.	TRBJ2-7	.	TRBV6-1	TGTGCCAGCGAGGACCCTATGTACTACGAGCAGTACTTC	CASEDPMYYEQYF
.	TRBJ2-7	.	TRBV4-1	TGCGCCAGCAGCTCATCTCTCCGGGGCGGCCAATACGAGCAGTACTTC	CASSSSLRGGQYEQYF
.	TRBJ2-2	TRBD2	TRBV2	TGTGCCAGCAGTGAGCGACTAGCGGGAGCGAGCGGGGAGCTGTTTTTT	CASSERLAGASGELFF
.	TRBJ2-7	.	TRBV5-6	TGTGCCAGCAGCTTGGGGTTCTACTCCTACGAGCAGTACTTC	CASSLGFYSYEQYF
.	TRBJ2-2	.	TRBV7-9	TGTGCCAGCAGCTTACAGGAAACCGGGGAGCTGTTTTTT	CASSLQETGELFF
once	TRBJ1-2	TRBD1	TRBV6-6	TGTGCCAGCACCAAGACAGGGCCCTATGGCTACACCTTC	CASTKTGPYGYTF
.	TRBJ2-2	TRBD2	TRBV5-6	TGTGCCAGCAGCTTCCGTGCGGGGGAGATCACCGGGGAGCTGTTTTTT	CASSFRAGEITGELFF
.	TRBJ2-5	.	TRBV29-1	TGCAACGTTGGCGGTGAGGCAGGACAAGAGACCCAGTACTTC	CNVGGEAGQETQYF
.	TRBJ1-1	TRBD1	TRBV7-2	TGTGCCAGCAGACCTTTTACAGGGGCGGCCACTGAAGCTTTCTTT	CASRPFTGAATEAFF
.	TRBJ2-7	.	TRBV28	TGTGCCAGCAGTTACCCAACTACAACCCGGGGCAGGGGCTACGAGCAGTACTTC	CASSYPTTTRGRGYEQYF
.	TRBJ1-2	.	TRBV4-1	TGCGCCAGCAGCCAAGCCGCCCCCACAGGGACCTATGGCTACACCTTC	CASSQAAPTGTYGYTF
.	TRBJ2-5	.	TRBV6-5	TGTGCCAGCAGTTACGCTGGGGTGAAAGAGACCCAGTACTTC	CASSYAGVKETQYF
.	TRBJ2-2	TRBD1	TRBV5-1	TGCGCCAGCAGTATCGGACAGGGGCTAACCGGGGAGCTGTTTTTT	CASSIGQGLTGELFF
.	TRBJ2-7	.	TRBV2	TGTGCCAGCAGCTACTTGGGCCAATTCAGCTCCTACGAGCAGTACTTC	CASSYLGQFSSYEQYF
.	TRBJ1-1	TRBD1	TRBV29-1	TGCAGCGTCCCCGGGACAGACACTGAAGCTTTCTTT	CSVPGTDTEAFF
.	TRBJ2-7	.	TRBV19	TGTGCCACTTGGGACGGCAACTCCTACGAGCAGTACTTC	CATWDGNSYEQYF
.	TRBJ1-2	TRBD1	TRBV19	TGTGCCAGTAGTCATGGGACAGGGTATGGCTACACCTTC	CASSHGTGYGYTF
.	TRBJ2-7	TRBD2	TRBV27	TGTGCCAGCAGTTGGAGTCGGGAGGGCGCCTACGAGCAGTACTTC	CASSWSREGAYEQYF
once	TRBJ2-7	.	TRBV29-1	TGCAGCGTTGAAGAACGGCAGGGATACGAGCAGTACTTC	CSVEERQGYEQYF
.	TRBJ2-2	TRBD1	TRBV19	TGTGCCAGTAGTGACCGACAGGGGGACGGGGAGCTGTTTTTT	CASSDRQGDGELFF
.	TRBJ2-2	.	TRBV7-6	TGTGCCAGCACTCCTCAAGTGGGTCCGACCGGGCCCGGGGAGCTGTTTTTT	CASTPQVGPTGPGELFF
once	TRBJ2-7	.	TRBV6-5	TGTGCCAGCAGTGATTGGGACACCCCCTACGAGCAGTACTTC	CASSDWDTPYEQYF
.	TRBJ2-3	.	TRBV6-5	TGTGCCAGCAGCGCTGGCCGGAGGCGCCAGGATACGCAGTATTTT	CASSAGRRRQDTQYF
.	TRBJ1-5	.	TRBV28	TGTGCCAGCAGTTTCGGGGTTAGCAATCAGCCCCGGCATTTT	CASSFGVSNQPRHF
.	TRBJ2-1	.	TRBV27	TGTGCCAGCAGTTTACTCAGGCCAGCGGGTCTAATTCCCAATGAGCAGTTCTTC	CASSLLRPAGLIPNEQFF
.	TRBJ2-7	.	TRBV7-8	TGTGCCAGCAGCTTAGGTGGGACATCGTACGAGCAGTACTTC	CASSLGGTSYEQYF
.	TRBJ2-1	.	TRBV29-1	TGCAGCGTTGAAGCTAAAGGTGTCCAGGCAACCTACAATGAGCAGTTCTTC	CSVEAKGVQATYNEQFF
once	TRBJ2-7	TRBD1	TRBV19	TGTGCCAGTAGTGCGGACAGGGAGTCCTACGAGCAGTACTTC	CASSADRESYEQYF
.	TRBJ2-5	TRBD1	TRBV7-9	TGTGCCAGCAGCTTAGTCGGACAGGGGGCGGAGACCCAGTACTTC	CASSLVGQGAETQYF